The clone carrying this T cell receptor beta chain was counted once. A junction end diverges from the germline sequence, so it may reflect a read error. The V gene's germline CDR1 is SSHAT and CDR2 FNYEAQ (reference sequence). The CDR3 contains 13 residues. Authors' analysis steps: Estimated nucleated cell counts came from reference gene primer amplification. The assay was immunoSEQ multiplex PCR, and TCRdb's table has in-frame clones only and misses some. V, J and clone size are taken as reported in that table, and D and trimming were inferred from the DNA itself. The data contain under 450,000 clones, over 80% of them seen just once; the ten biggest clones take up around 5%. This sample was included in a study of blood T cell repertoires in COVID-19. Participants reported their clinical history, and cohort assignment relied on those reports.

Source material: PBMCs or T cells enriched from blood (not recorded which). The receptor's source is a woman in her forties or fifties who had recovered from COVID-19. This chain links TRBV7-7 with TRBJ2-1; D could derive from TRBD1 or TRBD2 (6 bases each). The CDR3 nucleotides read TGTGCTAGCAGCCTAGGAGGGGGAAACGAGCAGTTCTTC. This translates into CASSLGGGNEQFF.